This T cell receptor beta chain was sequenced for a study of blood T cell repertoires in COVID-19. The germline V and J ends were trimmed by 7 bases and 0 bases, with 4 bases remaining between them. Germline V gene data show CDR1 as DFQATT and CDR2 as SNEGSKA (reference sequence). The CDR3 has 11 amino acids. Sequencing was performed with immunoSEQ multiplex PCR; in TCRdb, only in-frame clones are kept and a portion is missing. The sample has some 50,000 clones, roughly 84% seen once. Material: peripheral blood. The V call is TRBV20-1, the J call TRBJ2-1, with no clear D. The clonotype was recovered from a man between 65 and 85 years old with acute or convalescent COVID-19. CDR3 nucleotides: TGCAGTGGAGTCTCCTACAATGAGCAGTTCTTC. This translates into CSGVSYNEQFF.